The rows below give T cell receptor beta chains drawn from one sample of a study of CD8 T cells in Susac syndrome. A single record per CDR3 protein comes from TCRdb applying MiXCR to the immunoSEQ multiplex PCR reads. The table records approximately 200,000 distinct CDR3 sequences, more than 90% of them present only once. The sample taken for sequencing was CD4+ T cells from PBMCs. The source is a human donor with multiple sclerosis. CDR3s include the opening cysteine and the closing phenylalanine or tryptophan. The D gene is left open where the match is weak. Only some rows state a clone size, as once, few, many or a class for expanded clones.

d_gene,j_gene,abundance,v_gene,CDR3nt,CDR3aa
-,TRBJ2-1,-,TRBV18,TGTGCCAGCTCACCGCCCGGGACCGAGCAGTTCTTC,CASSPPGTEQFF
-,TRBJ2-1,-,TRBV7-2,TGTGCCAGCAGCTTAAGGTGGGGACTCTCCTACAATGAGCAGTTCTTC,CASSLRWGLSYNEQFF
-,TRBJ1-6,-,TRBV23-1,TGCGCCAGCAGTCTCCGAGGGATTTGGGGACCGGTTAATTCACCCCTCCACTTT,CASSLRGIWGPVNSPLHF
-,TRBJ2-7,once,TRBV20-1,TGCAGTGCTAGATTTCCAGCGGTCTACGAGCAGTACTTC,CSARFPAVYEQYF
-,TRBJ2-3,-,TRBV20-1,TGCAGTGCTAAGGGTCCGCTCACAGATACGCAGTATTTT,CSAKGPLTDTQYF
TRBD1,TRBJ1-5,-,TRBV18,TGTGCCAGCTCCCGACAGGGCTTCGATCAGCCCCAGCATTTT,CASSRQGFDQPQHF
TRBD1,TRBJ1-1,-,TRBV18,TGTGCCAGCTCACCAACGGGACAGCGGCTGAACACTGAAGCTTTCTTT,CASSPTGQRLNTEAFF
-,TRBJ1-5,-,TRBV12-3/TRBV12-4,TGTGCCAGCAGTTGGTCCGGGGCCCATCAGCCCCAGCATTTT,CASSWSGAHQPQHF
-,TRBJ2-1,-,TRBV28,TGTGCCAGCAGTGCCCCCATCGGTGAGCAGTTCTTC,CASSAPIGEQFF
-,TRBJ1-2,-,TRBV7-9,TGTGCCAGCAGCTTAGTCTGGGAGGCGGACTATGGCTACACCTTC,CASSLVWEADYGYTF